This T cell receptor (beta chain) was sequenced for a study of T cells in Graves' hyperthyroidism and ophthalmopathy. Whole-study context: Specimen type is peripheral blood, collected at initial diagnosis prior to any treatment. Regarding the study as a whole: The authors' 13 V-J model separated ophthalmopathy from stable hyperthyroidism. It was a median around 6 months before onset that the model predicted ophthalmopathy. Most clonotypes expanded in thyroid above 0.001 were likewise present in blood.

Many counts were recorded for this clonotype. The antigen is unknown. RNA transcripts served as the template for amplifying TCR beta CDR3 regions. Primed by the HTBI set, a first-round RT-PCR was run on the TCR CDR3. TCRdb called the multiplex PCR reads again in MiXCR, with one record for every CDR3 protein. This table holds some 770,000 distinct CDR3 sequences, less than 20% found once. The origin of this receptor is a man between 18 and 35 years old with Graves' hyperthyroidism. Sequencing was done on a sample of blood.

CDR3 region: CATSLDRGGLLNTEAFF. CDR3 nucleotides: TGTGCCACCAGTCTCGACAGGGGGGGACTCTTGAACACTGAAGCTTTCTTT. The V call is TRBV15, the J call TRBJ1-1; 9 bases agree with TRBD1. The germline V gene encodes CDR1 LNHNV and CDR2 YYDKDF (reference sequence). This CDR3 is 17 amino acids long. Trimming took 6 bases from V and 0 from J; bases not matched to a gene: 11.